This T cell receptor beta chain was captured by sequencing in a study of control samples from healthy donors and cancer patients. This table comes from immunoSEQ multiplex PCR, and its TCRdb copy is limited to in-frame clones, with some not included. The sample carries about 130,000 clones, about 88% recorded once. V was clipped by 6 bases and J by 6 bases, with 11 bases between them. This CDR3 contains 11 residues. CDR1 is SQVTM and CDR2 is ANQGSEA in the germline V gene. Sequenced input: blood. The rearrangement links TRBV29-1 to TRBJ1-2, with D maybe TRBD1 (5 bases). The TCR was taken from a man aged 50-59 years in good health. CDR3 protein: CSVGAQDGYTF. The CDR3 nucleotides are TGCAGCGTAGGGGCCCAGGATGGCTACACCTTC.